The present TCR beta chain was sequenced within a study of CD8 T cells in Susac syndrome. Study in general: The sequenced Susac syndrome patients comprised six with active disease and fewer than 10 in remission. Each patient with Susac syndrome, at the time of blood draw, was therapy-naive, on corticosteroids, or on intravenous immunoglobulin alone.

Random hexamers primed reverse transcription of about 0.5 to 1 ug RNA. Multiplex immunoSEQ PCR targeted 54 Vbeta and 13 Jbeta TCR beta segments. One entry per CDR3 protein results from TCRdb running MiXCR on the immunoSEQ multiplex PCR reads. The table has about 190,000 distinct CDR3 sequences, around 95% seen once. V lost 1 base and J 4 bases, leaving 16 bases between the germline ends. The CDR3 is made up of 16 amino acids. In germline, CDR1 is LGHDT, CDR2 YNNKEL (reference sequence). Sequenced material: CD4+ T cells from PBMCs. The TCR originated in a human donor with Susac syndrome. The chain recombines TRBV3-1 with TRBJ1-2; no clear D gene. The CDR3 nucleotides are TGTGCCAGCAGCCAAGGGACGGCAGCAACCACCTATGGCTACACCTTC. Amino acids: CASSQGTAATTYGYTF.